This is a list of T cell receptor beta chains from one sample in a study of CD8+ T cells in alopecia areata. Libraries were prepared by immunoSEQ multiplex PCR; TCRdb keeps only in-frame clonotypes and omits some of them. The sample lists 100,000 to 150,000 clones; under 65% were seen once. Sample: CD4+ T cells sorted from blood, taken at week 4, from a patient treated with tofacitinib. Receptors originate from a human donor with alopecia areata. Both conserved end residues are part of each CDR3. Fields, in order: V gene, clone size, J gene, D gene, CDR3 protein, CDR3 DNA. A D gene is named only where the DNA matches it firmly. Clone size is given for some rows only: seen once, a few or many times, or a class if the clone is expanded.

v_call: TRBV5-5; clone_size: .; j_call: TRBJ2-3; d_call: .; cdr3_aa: CASEFVAAISDTQYF; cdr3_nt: TGTGCCAGCGAATTTGTAGCAGCGATATCCGATACGCAGTATTTT
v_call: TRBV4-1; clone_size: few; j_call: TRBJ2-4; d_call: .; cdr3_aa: CASRGQVLNIQYF; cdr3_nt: TGCGCCAGCCGGGGACAAGTGCTGAACATTCAGTACTTC
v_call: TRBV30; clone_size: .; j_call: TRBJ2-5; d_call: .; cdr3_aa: CAWSVGEQETQYF; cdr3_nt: TGTGCCTGGAGTGTCGGGGAGCAAGAGACCCAGTACTTC
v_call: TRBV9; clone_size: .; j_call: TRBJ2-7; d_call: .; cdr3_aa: CASSVGFSYEQYF; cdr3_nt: TGTGCCAGCAGCGTAGGGTTTTCCTACGAGCAGTACTTC
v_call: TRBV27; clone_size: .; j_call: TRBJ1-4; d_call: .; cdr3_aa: CASSLEVGEKLFF; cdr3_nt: TGTGCCAGCAGTTTGGAAGTAGGGGAAAAACTGTTTTTT
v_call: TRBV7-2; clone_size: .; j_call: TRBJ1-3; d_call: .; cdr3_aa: CASSPVATGSGNTIYF; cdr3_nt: TGTGCCAGCAGCCCTGTGGCCACAGGGTCCGGAAACACCATATATTTT
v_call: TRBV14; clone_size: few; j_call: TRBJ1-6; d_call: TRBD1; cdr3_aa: CASSRQGFSPLHF; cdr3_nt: TGTGCCAGCAGCCGACAGGGTTTCTCACCCCTCCACTTT
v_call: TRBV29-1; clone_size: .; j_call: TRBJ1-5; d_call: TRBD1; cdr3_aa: CSVGGTDNQPQHF; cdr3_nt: TGCAGCGTTGGCGGGACAGACAATCAGCCCCAGCATTTT
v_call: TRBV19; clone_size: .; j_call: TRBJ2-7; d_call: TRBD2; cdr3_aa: CASSINPGGNYEQYF; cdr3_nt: TGTGCCAGTAGTATTAACCCGGGAGGGAACTACGAGCAGTACTTC
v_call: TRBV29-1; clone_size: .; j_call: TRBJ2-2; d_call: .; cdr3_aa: CSVGDVDTGELFF; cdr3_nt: TGCAGCGTTGGGGACGTTGACACCGGGGAGCTGTTTTTT
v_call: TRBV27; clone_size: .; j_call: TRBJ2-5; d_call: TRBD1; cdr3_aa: CASSRTGQGRQETQYF; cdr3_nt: TGTGCCAGCAGTCGAACGGGACAGGGAAGACAAGAGACCCAGTACTTC
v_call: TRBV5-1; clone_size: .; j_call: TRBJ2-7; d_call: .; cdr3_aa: CASSFSGGSYEQYF; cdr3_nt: TGCGCCAGCAGCTTCAGCGGCGGATCCTACGAGCAGTACTTC
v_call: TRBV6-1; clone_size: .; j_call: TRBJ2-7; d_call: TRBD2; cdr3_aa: CASSERGSYEQYF; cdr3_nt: TGTGCCAGCAGTGAACGCGGGAGCTACGAGCAGTACTTC
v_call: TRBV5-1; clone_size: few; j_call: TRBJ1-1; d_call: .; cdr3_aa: CASSPGSGNTEAFF; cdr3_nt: TGCGCCAGCAGCCCGGGTTCTGGGAACACTGAAGCTTTCTTT
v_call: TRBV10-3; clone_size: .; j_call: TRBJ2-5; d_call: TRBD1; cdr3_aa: CAIQGDQETQYF; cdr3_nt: TGTGCCATTCAGGGGGATCAAGAGACCCAGTACTTC
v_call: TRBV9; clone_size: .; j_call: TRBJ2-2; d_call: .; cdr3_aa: CASSVVVNTGELFF; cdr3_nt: TGTGCCAGCAGCGTAGTGGTGAACACCGGGGAGCTGTTTTTT
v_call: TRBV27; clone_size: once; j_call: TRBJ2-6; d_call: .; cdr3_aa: CASTTIRGANVLTF; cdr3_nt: TGTGCCAGCACTACCATACGTGGGGCCAACGTCCTGACTTTC
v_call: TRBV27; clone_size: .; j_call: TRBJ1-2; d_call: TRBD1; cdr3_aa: CASSLGTGKAGYTF; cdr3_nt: TGTGCCAGCAGTTTGGGGACAGGGAAGGCTGGCTACACCTTC
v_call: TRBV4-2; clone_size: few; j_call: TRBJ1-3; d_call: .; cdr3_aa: CASSQGLRVSGNTIYF; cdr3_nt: TGTGCCAGCAGCCAAGGTCTAAGGGTCTCTGGAAACACCATATATTTT
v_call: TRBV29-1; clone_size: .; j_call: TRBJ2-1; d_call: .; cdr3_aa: CSVEMRRINEQFF; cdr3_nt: TGCAGCGTTGAAATGAGGAGAATCAATGAGCAGTTCTTC
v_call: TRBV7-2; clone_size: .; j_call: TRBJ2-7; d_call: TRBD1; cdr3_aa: CASSLEFQGAEQYF; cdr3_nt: TGTGCCAGCAGCTTAGAGTTCCAGGGGGCCGAGCAGTACTTC
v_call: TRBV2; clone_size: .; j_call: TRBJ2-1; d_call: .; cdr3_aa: CASNWQSRNEQFF; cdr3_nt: TGTGCCAGCAATTGGCAAAGTAGGAATGAGCAGTTCTTC